The rows below give T cell receptor beta chains drawn from one sample of a study of vaccination and CD4 T cells after COVID-19. In TCRdb, the PCR reads were re-called with MiXCR into one record per CDR3 protein. Of 20,000 to 25,000 distinct CDR3 sequences listed, 32% are singletons. Their cognate antigens are unknown. The sample in question was CD4+ T cells from blood, cultured in vitro, obtained about 7 months after SARS-CoV-2 vaccination. All receptors derive from a human donor who had recovered from COVID-19. CDR3s include the opening cysteine and the closing phenylalanine or tryptophan. A D gene is named only where the DNA matches it firmly. A clone size is listed for some rows: how often the clone was seen (once, few, many), or a class if it is expanded.

D,J,size,V,DNA,CDR3
NA,TRBJ1-1,NA,TRBV6-2/TRBV6-3,TGTGCCAGCAGTTCGGTGGGGGGGAGGACTGAAGCTTTCTTT,CASSSVGGRTEAFF
NA,TRBJ1-5,NA,TRBV20-1,TGCAGTGCCAAAGGGGAGAACAATCAGCCCCAGCATTTT,CSAKGENNQPQHF
NA,TRBJ1-5,few,TRBV7-2,TGTGCCAGCAGCGAAAGATCAGGGGATAGCAATCAGCCCCAGCATTTT,CASSERSGDSNQPQHF
TRBD2,TRBJ2-1,NA,TRBV6-2/TRBV6-3,TGTGCCAGCAGTTACTCGAGTGGTACGGCACCCGGGACTAGAGTAGATGTTGAGCAGTTCTTC,CASSYSSGTAPGTRVDVEQFF
TRBD2,TRBJ2-3,few,TRBV6-1,TGTGCCAGCAGTAAAGCGGGGTCGGCTTCTGTGACAGATACGCAGTATTTT,CASSKAGSASVTDTQYF
NA,TRBJ2-7,NA,TRBV7-3,TGTACCAGCAGCCCTAACTGGGGGAGGGAGCAGTACTTC,CTSSPNWGREQYF
NA,TRBJ1-6,NA,TRBV18,TGTGCCAGCTCACCTAATAGATTAGGGGTTTCACCCCTCCACTTT,CASSPNRLGVSPLHF
NA,TRBJ2-3,NA,TRBV18,TGTGCCAGCTCACCGTCTCCTAGCACAGATACGCAGTATTTT,CASSPSPSTDTQYF
TRBD2,TRBJ2-1,NA,TRBV6-1,TGTGCCAGCCGAGCTAGCGGGGGCAATGAGCAGTTCTTC,CASRASGGNEQFF
NA,TRBJ2-1,few,TRBV14,TGTGCCAGCAGGGGGGGAGGACACAATGAGCAGTTCTTC,CASRGGGHNEQFF
NA,TRBJ1-1,few,TRBV6-1,TGTGCCAGCACCCAAAATGGGGGAGCTGAAGCTTTCTTT,CASTQNGGAEAFF
NA,TRBJ2-7,many,TRBV20-1,TGCAGTGCTAGAGATTGGGCTCTGAGCTCCTACGAGCAGTACTTC,CSARDWALSSYEQYF
TRBD2,TRBJ2-7,few,TRBV20-1,TGCAGTGCTACGGGACTAGCGGGAACCTACGAGCAGTACTTC,CSATGLAGTYEQYF
NA,TRBJ1-2,NA,TRBV6-2/TRBV6-3,TGTGCCAGCTTGAGACGCGGGGCGGAAGCCAGTGGCTACACCTTC,CASLRRGAEASGYTF
NA,TRBJ2-3,few,TRBV27,TGTGCCAGCAGTTTACGTGACGGGAAGGGAGATACGCAGTATTTT,CASSLRDGKGDTQYF
TRBD2,TRBJ2-3,NA,TRBV7-9,TGTGCCAGCAGCTTGGGACTAGAGTCAGATACGCAGTATTTT,CASSLGLESDTQYF
NA,TRBJ2-5,few,TRBV6-1,TGTGCCAGCAGGCGGGCCTCATTTCTTGAGACCCAGTACTTC,CASRRASFLETQYF
TRBD2,TRBJ2-3,NA,TRBV20-1,TGCAGTGCCTACGGACCGGGACTAGCGGGCCCAGATACGCAGTATTTT,CSAYGPGLAGPDTQYF
TRBD2,TRBJ2-3,NA,TRBV20-1,TGCAGTGCCGCCGGACTAGCGGGGGGGCCGTTCGTGAGCACAGATACGCAGTATTTT,CSAAGLAGGPFVSTDTQYF
NA,TRBJ2-3,NA,TRBV7-9,TGTGCCAGCAGCCCTAGGGGCGGAAACACAGATACGCAGTATTTT,CASSPRGGNTDTQYF
NA,TRBJ1-5,NA,TRBV27,TGTGCCAGCAGTTCGTTACAGGGCCGTGTTAGCAATCAGCCCCAGCATTTT,CASSSLQGRVSNQPQHF
TRBD1,TRBJ2-7,few,TRBV11-3,TGTGCCAGCAGGGGGACAGGGTGGGAAGGTAGTTCCGAGCAGTACTTC,CASRGTGWEGSSEQYF
NA,TRBJ1-1,few,TRBV28,TGTGCCAGCAGTTTACATGGTGAGAACACTGAAGCTTTCTTT,CASSLHGENTEAFF
NA,TRBJ2-7,few,TRBV7-6,TGTGCCAGCAGCGTACGGGTAGGGACCTACGAGCAGTACTTC,CASSVRVGTYEQYF
NA,TRBJ1-1,NA,TRBV2,TGTGCCAGCATACGAGAGCTGAACACTGAAGCTTTCTTT,CASIRELNTEAFF
NA,TRBJ2-7,NA,TRBV20-1,TGCAGTGCTAGAGATCCCAGGGGCTCCTACGAGCAGTACTTC,CSARDPRGSYEQYF
NA,TRBJ2-2,few,TRBV4-2,TGTGCCAGCAGCCAAGTCCAGGCTGAGTCCGGGGAGCTGTTTTTT,CASSQVQAESGELFF
TRBD2,TRBJ2-5,few,TRBV27,TGTGCCAGCAGCCAAGGGGCTAGCGGGGTGTTTGAGACCCAGTACTTC,CASSQGASGVFETQYF
NA,TRBJ2-7,NA,TRBV7-2,TGTGCCAGCAGCGAGAATCCGGGACGGCTCCAGGACGAGCAGTACTTC,CASSENPGRLQDEQYF
NA,TRBJ2-1,few,TRBV7-9,TGTGCCAGCAGGAAGCCCTCTAGGGAACTCAATGAGCAGTTCTTC,CASRKPSRELNEQFF
TRBD1,TRBJ1-5,NA,TRBV10-3,TGTGCCATCTCTGGGACAGGGAGCAATCAGCCCCAGCATTTT,CAISGTGSNQPQHF